These T cell receptor beta chains were read from a single sample in a study of T-cell reconstitution after alpha-beta-depleted transplantation in children. TCRdb ran MiXCR on the PCR reads and lists one entry per CDR3 protein. This sample has 200,000 to 250,000 distinct CDR3 sequences, with around 11% found just once. The material was PBMCs from the stem cell graft donor, obtained from the stem cell graft. These receptors all stem from a human donor who donated a stem cell graft to a child with acute lymphoblastic leukemia. The CDR3 runs from the conserved cysteine through the conserved F or W. Each record gives: J gene, D gene, V gene, clone size, CDR3 DNA, CDR3 protein. The D gene is left open where the match is weak. Expanded clones get a size class; other rows say once, few or many, or leave the size out.

j_call: TRBJ1-1; d_call: .; v_call: TRBV9; clone_size: many; cdr3_nt: TGTGCCAGCAGCGTAGAGAGAGGGGCTGAAGCTTTCTTT; cdr3_aa: CASSVERGAEAFF
j_call: TRBJ2-3; d_call: .; v_call: TRBV7-9; clone_size: many; cdr3_nt: TGTGCCAGCCATGGTGGGAGTACGCAGTATTTT; cdr3_aa: CASHGGSTQYF
j_call: TRBJ2-7; d_call: .; v_call: TRBV6-2/TRBV6-3; clone_size: .; cdr3_nt: TGTGCCAGCAGTTACTCGCAGGGACCCCACGAGCAGTACTTC; cdr3_aa: CASSYSQGPHEQYF
j_call: TRBJ2-7; d_call: TRBD1; v_call: TRBV11-1; clone_size: many; cdr3_nt: TGTGCCAGCAGCCGACCGGACAGGACCTACGAGCAGTACTTC; cdr3_aa: CASSRPDRTYEQYF
j_call: TRBJ2-1; d_call: TRBD2; v_call: TRBV20-1; clone_size: many; cdr3_nt: TGCAGTGCCCAACTAGCGGGAGGGCCCGATGAGCAGTTCTTC; cdr3_aa: CSAQLAGGPDEQFF
j_call: TRBJ1-2; d_call: .; v_call: TRBV7-9; clone_size: .; cdr3_nt: TGTGCCAGCAGCTTATCGACCGGGACCGCAAACTATGGCTACACCTTC; cdr3_aa: CASSLSTGTANYGYTF
j_call: TRBJ2-7; d_call: .; v_call: TRBV7-9; clone_size: .; cdr3_nt: TGTGCCAGCAGCTTAGAAGTCGGTGGTTACTCCTACGAGCAGTACTTC; cdr3_aa: CASSLEVGGYSYEQYF
j_call: TRBJ2-4; d_call: TRBD1; v_call: TRBV27; clone_size: many; cdr3_nt: TGTGCCAGCAGTTTAACAGGGGGACGATTAGCCAAAAACATTCAGTACTTC; cdr3_aa: CASSLTGGRLAKNIQYF
j_call: TRBJ1-2; d_call: TRBD1; v_call: TRBV6-9; clone_size: .; cdr3_nt: TGTGCCGCCTGTTATTCTGCGGGACAGGGGACTAACTATGGCTACACCTTC; cdr3_aa: CAACYSAGQGTNYGYTF
j_call: TRBJ2-7; d_call: .; v_call: TRBV20-1; clone_size: few; cdr3_nt: TGCAGTGCTAGAGATAGGGAGAGGGGGACTATTTCGTACGAGCAGTACTTC; cdr3_aa: CSARDRERGTISYEQYF
j_call: TRBJ1-5; d_call: .; v_call: TRBV7-9; clone_size: many; cdr3_nt: TGTGCCAGCGGGGTCAATCAGCCCCAGCATTTT; cdr3_aa: CASGVNQPQHF
j_call: TRBJ2-3; d_call: .; v_call: TRBV12-3/TRBV12-4; clone_size: many; cdr3_nt: TGTGCCAGCAGTTTTGTTCAGGGGTTGACAGATACGCAGTATTTT; cdr3_aa: CASSFVQGLTDTQYF
j_call: TRBJ2-2; d_call: .; v_call: TRBV4-3; clone_size: .; cdr3_nt: TGCGCCAGCAGCCAAGAGGCGGGGTGGACCGGGGAGCTGTTTTTT; cdr3_aa: CASSQEAGWTGELFF
j_call: TRBJ1-1; d_call: TRBD1; v_call: TRBV20-1; clone_size: many; cdr3_nt: TGCAGTGCTAGTCCCGGGACAGGGGCGGGCGCTGAAGCTTTCTTT; cdr3_aa: CSASPGTGAGAEAFF
j_call: TRBJ2-3; d_call: TRBD2; v_call: TRBV7-9; clone_size: .; cdr3_nt: TGTGCCGGGAGGGGGACTAGCGGAGTCAGAGATACGCAGTATTTT; cdr3_aa: CAGRGTSGVRDTQYF
j_call: TRBJ1-2; d_call: .; v_call: TRBV15; clone_size: many; cdr3_nt: TGTGCCACCAGCAGTATCCCACACGACCTCTACTATGGCTACACCTTC; cdr3_aa: CATSSIPHDLYYGYTF
j_call: TRBJ2-7; d_call: TRBD2; v_call: TRBV4-3; clone_size: many; cdr3_nt: TGCGCCAGCAGCCAAGACGGGGGGGGCTCCTACGAGCAGTACTTC; cdr3_aa: CASSQDGGGSYEQYF
j_call: TRBJ2-7; d_call: .; v_call: TRBV28; clone_size: many; cdr3_nt: TGTGCCAGCAGTTCCGACAGCCCCTCGGGGCAGTACTTC; cdr3_aa: CASSSDSPSGQYF
j_call: TRBJ2-7; d_call: TRBD1; v_call: TRBV7-8; clone_size: many; cdr3_nt: TGTGCCAGCAGCTTGTTTAGTGGGACAGGATCCTACGAGCAGTACTTC; cdr3_aa: CASSLFSGTGSYEQYF
j_call: TRBJ2-1; d_call: .; v_call: TRBV12-3/TRBV12-4; clone_size: many; cdr3_nt: TGTGCCAGCAGTTTGGTACCCCCAGAAGGCAATGAGCAGTTCTTC; cdr3_aa: CASSLVPPEGNEQFF
j_call: TRBJ2-1; d_call: TRBD2; v_call: TRBV29-1; clone_size: many; cdr3_nt: TGCAGCGTTGAGGGTAGGGGACTAGCGTCAGCTTCCTACAATGAGCAGTTCTTC; cdr3_aa: CSVEGRGLASASYNEQFF
j_call: TRBJ1-1; d_call: .; v_call: TRBV28; clone_size: many; cdr3_nt: TGTGCCAGCACCCCGGAGGCTCCCGAAAACATGAACACTGAAGCTTTCTTT; cdr3_aa: CASTPEAPENMNTEAFF
j_call: TRBJ2-3; d_call: TRBD2; v_call: TRBV11-2; clone_size: .; cdr3_nt: TGTGCCAGCAGCGACTGGACGGGAGGGCCTGGTGTATCGGATACGCAGTATTTT; cdr3_aa: CASSDWTGGPGVSDTQYF
j_call: TRBJ1-1; d_call: .; v_call: TRBV18; clone_size: many; cdr3_nt: TGTGCCAGCTCACCTCGGGGAGGTATGAACACTGAAGCTTTCTTT; cdr3_aa: CASSPRGGMNTEAFF
j_call: TRBJ2-3; d_call: TRBD2; v_call: TRBV20-1; clone_size: .; cdr3_nt: TGCAGTGGCAGTAGCGGGAGTTCGAACACAGATACGCAGTATTTT; cdr3_aa: CSGSSGSSNTDTQYF
j_call: TRBJ2-2; d_call: TRBD1; v_call: TRBV29-1; clone_size: many; cdr3_nt: TGCAGCGCCAGACAGGGGTTCCTCGGGGAGCTGTTTTTT; cdr3_aa: CSARQGFLGELFF
j_call: TRBJ2-1; d_call: TRBD2; v_call: TRBV12-3/TRBV12-4; clone_size: many; cdr3_nt: TGTGCCAGCAGTTCGACTAGCGGGCCACACAATGAGCAGTTCTTC; cdr3_aa: CASSSTSGPHNEQFF
j_call: TRBJ1-5; d_call: TRBD1; v_call: TRBV20-1; clone_size: many; cdr3_nt: TGCAGTGCAGCCGGGACAGGGAATCAGCCCCAGCATTTT; cdr3_aa: CSAAGTGNQPQHF
j_call: TRBJ2-3; d_call: .; v_call: TRBV5-4; clone_size: many; cdr3_nt: TGTGCCAGCTTTCCGCGGGACACAGATACGCAGTATTTT; cdr3_aa: CASFPRDTDTQYF
j_call: TRBJ2-7; d_call: .; v_call: TRBV20-1; clone_size: many; cdr3_nt: TGCAGTGCTAGAGTCCCCGAGGGGTCTCACTACGAGCAGTACTTC; cdr3_aa: CSARVPEGSHYEQYF
j_call: TRBJ1-4; d_call: .; v_call: TRBV6-5; clone_size: many; cdr3_nt: TGTGCCAGCAGTTCTGATTCGGAAAAACTGTTTTTT; cdr3_aa: CASSSDSEKLFF
j_call: TRBJ2-6; d_call: .; v_call: TRBV11-2; clone_size: many; cdr3_nt: TGTGCCAGCAGCTTAGGTCTTCGGTTTGGTGGCGCTGGGGCCAACGTCCTGACTTTC; cdr3_aa: CASSLGLRFGGAGANVLTF
j_call: TRBJ2-3; d_call: .; v_call: TRBV11-2; clone_size: many; cdr3_nt: TGTGCCAGCAGCCCAAGGTGGACCCCCAGAGGGTTAACAGATACGCAGTATTTT; cdr3_aa: CASSPRWTPRGLTDTQYF
j_call: TRBJ1-2; d_call: TRBD1; v_call: TRBV5-1; clone_size: many; cdr3_nt: TGCGCCAGCAGCTTGGAGGGGGCATTCGGCTACACCTTC; cdr3_aa: CASSLEGAFGYTF
j_call: TRBJ2-7; d_call: .; v_call: TRBV11-2; clone_size: .; cdr3_nt: TGTGCCAGCAGCACGGGACCCACCAACGAGCAGTACTTC; cdr3_aa: CASSTGPTNEQYF
j_call: TRBJ2-1; d_call: TRBD2; v_call: TRBV4-3; clone_size: many; cdr3_nt: TGCGCCAGCAGCCAAGGTTCTAGCGGGGGGGCCGATGAGCAGTTCTTC; cdr3_aa: CASSQGSSGGADEQFF
j_call: TRBJ1-5; d_call: TRBD1; v_call: TRBV20-1; clone_size: many; cdr3_nt: TGCAGTGCTAGGGCCGGGACAGGGGTTTCCGATCAGCCCCAGCATTTT; cdr3_aa: CSARAGTGVSDQPQHF
j_call: TRBJ1-4; d_call: .; v_call: TRBV19; clone_size: many; cdr3_nt: TGTGCCAGTAGCTACGGGGGATATAATGAAAAACTGTTTTTT; cdr3_aa: CASSYGGYNEKLFF
j_call: TRBJ2-1; d_call: .; v_call: TRBV10-3; clone_size: .; cdr3_nt: TGTGCCATCAGGTCAGATGATTACAATGAGCAGTTCTTC; cdr3_aa: CAIRSDDYNEQFF
j_call: TRBJ1-1; d_call: .; v_call: TRBV29-1; clone_size: few; cdr3_nt: TGCAGCGTGGTTGACAGTAACACTGAAGCTTTCTTT; cdr3_aa: CSVVDSNTEAFF
j_call: TRBJ2-7; d_call: TRBD1; v_call: TRBV4-3; clone_size: .; cdr3_nt: TGCGCCAGCAGCCAAGGGGTCAGGGGGTCTTTTAACGAGCAGTACTTC; cdr3_aa: CASSQGVRGSFNEQYF
j_call: TRBJ2-5; d_call: TRBD1; v_call: TRBV7-2; clone_size: .; cdr3_nt: TGTGCCAGCGGGGGGACAGGCTCTCAAGAGACCCAGTACTTC; cdr3_aa: CASGGTGSQETQYF
j_call: TRBJ2-3; d_call: TRBD2; v_call: TRBV29-1; clone_size: many; cdr3_nt: TGCAGCGTTGAATGGGCTAGCGGGCCTTTCACAGATACGCAGTATTTT; cdr3_aa: CSVEWASGPFTDTQYF
j_call: TRBJ2-6; d_call: .; v_call: TRBV5-5; clone_size: many; cdr3_nt: TGTGCCAGCAGCTTGGGCAGGGTAATAACTTTC; cdr3_aa: CASSLGRVITF
j_call: TRBJ1-4; d_call: .; v_call: TRBV5-1; clone_size: few; cdr3_nt: TGCGCCAGCAGCTCAGGGCGGACTAATGAAAAACTGTTTTTT; cdr3_aa: CASSSGRTNEKLFF
j_call: TRBJ2-4; d_call: .; v_call: TRBV20-1; clone_size: many; cdr3_nt: TGCAGTGCTAGAGATCCGGACGGGAAAAACATTCAGTACTTC; cdr3_aa: CSARDPDGKNIQYF
j_call: TRBJ2-7; d_call: .; v_call: TRBV7-2; clone_size: many; cdr3_nt: TGTGCCAGCAGCTTACACCTATACGAGCAGTACTTC; cdr3_aa: CASSLHLYEQYF
j_call: TRBJ2-2; d_call: .; v_call: TRBV7-9; clone_size: many; cdr3_nt: TGTGCCAGCAGCTTTCAGGGTACTGCCGGGGAGCTGTTTTTT; cdr3_aa: CASSFQGTAGELFF
j_call: TRBJ2-6; d_call: TRBD1; v_call: TRBV5-1; clone_size: few; cdr3_nt: TGCGCCAGCAGCTGGGCCCATTCCACGGGGACAGCGGTCTCTGGGGCCAACGTCCTGACTTTC; cdr3_aa: CASSWAHSTGTAVSGANVLTF
j_call: TRBJ2-5; d_call: .; v_call: TRBV11-2; clone_size: .; cdr3_nt: TGTGCCAGCAGCCGGGGTCAACGCCTTCAAGAGACCCAGTACTTC; cdr3_aa: CASSRGQRLQETQYF
j_call: TRBJ2-5; d_call: TRBD1; v_call: TRBV5-1; clone_size: many; cdr3_nt: TGCGCCAGCAGCTTGCGACAGGGCGAGGAGACCCAGTACTTC; cdr3_aa: CASSLRQGEETQYF
j_call: TRBJ2-1; d_call: TRBD2; v_call: TRBV7-9; clone_size: many; cdr3_nt: TGTGCCAGCAGCCTTCCTAGCGGCTCCTACAATGAGCAGTTCTTC; cdr3_aa: CASSLPSGSYNEQFF
j_call: TRBJ1-1; d_call: TRBD1; v_call: TRBV5-1; clone_size: many; cdr3_nt: TGCGCCAGCAGCTCGGGACAGGCGACTGAAGCTTTCTTT; cdr3_aa: CASSSGQATEAFF
j_call: TRBJ1-1; d_call: TRBD1; v_call: TRBV20-1; clone_size: many; cdr3_nt: TGCAGTGCTAGGGGACAGAAAGCTTTCTTT; cdr3_aa: CSARGQKAFF
j_call: TRBJ2-3; d_call: TRBD2; v_call: TRBV19; clone_size: few; cdr3_nt: TGTGCCAGTAGTACACCAGCGGGGGGTCCAGATACGCAGTATTTT; cdr3_aa: CASSTPAGGPDTQYF
j_call: TRBJ2-1; d_call: .; v_call: TRBV7-9; clone_size: .; cdr3_nt: TGTGCCAGCAGCTTAGGGGGGACTCAGGAGCAGTTCTTC; cdr3_aa: CASSLGGTQEQFF
j_call: TRBJ2-3; d_call: .; v_call: TRBV30; clone_size: .; cdr3_nt: TGTGCCTGGGGACCGGGGGGCTCGGGAGATACGCAGTATTTT; cdr3_aa: CAWGPGGSGDTQYF
j_call: TRBJ2-2; d_call: TRBD2; v_call: TRBV6-2/TRBV6-3; clone_size: many; cdr3_nt: TGTGCCAGCAGTTACGTAGCGGGAAGTTTGTTCACCGGGGAGCTGTTTTTT; cdr3_aa: CASSYVAGSLFTGELFF
j_call: TRBJ1-5; d_call: .; v_call: TRBV12-3/TRBV12-4; clone_size: many; cdr3_nt: TGTGCCAGCAGTTTGGGCGCAGGGCCGCCCCAGCATTTT; cdr3_aa: CASSLGAGPPQHF